This T cell receptor beta chain was sequenced for a study of CD8+ T cells in alopecia areata (dated by TCRdb to the late 2010s). For the wider study: Treated patients were enrolled in an open-label pilot trial of oral tofacitinib at 5 to 10 mg twice daily for moderate-to-severe alopecia areata. Tofacitinib was given for 6 to 18 months, followed by 6 months of follow-up off drug to assess delayed response and recurrence. In treated patients, disease severity was measured using the SALT score, which gives the percentage of scalp surface area affected. In both human patients and the C3H/HeJ mouse model, the study applied high-throughput TCRbeta sequencing to look at T cell clonal expansion in alopecia areata. In humans, TCRbeta sequencing was performed on scalp tissue and on sorted CD4+ and CD8+ peripheral blood T cells from healthy controls and from patients with patchy or totalis/universalis alopecia areata. Biopsies were taken from tofacitinib-treated patients at baseline and again at 4 and 24 weeks into treatment, and several of those patients also had a later scalp biopsy. Scalp clonality was compared among normal scalp (n=4), patchy alopecia areata scalp (n=8), and alopecia totalis/universalis scalp (n=8). The RNA source kit depended on sample type: the PAXgene miRNA kit for fixed scalp, the miRNeasy kit for PBMCs, and the RNeasy kit for mouse skin. Amplification of TCRbeta CDR3 regions was done by immunoSEQ multiplex PCR using 35 Vbeta forward primers and 13 Jbeta reverse primers.

The full study reports these points: Because the treated cohort was small and had only one nonresponder, larger studies are needed to examine links between baseline CD8+ expansion and response. Unlike mouse skin, where gammadelta T cells dominate, normal human skin contains resident alphabeta T cells that get sequenced too, which complicates analysis of the scalp TCR repertoire. TCR sequences shared between patients were less clear than in mice, possibly partly because of HLA diversity in the patient population. Many expanded lesional clones were found to persist in scalp and blood during tofacitinib treatment, and relapse after treatment cessation may be partly explained by this persistence. Tofacitinib significantly lowered scalp clonality and the number of expanded CD8+ clones among the top 100 scalp clones. Lesional scalp, especially in alopecia totalis/universalis, showed higher clonality and more expanded CD8+ clones than normal scalp, suggesting antigenic drive.

The receptor library was made with the immunoSEQ multiplex PCR assay. For TCR sequencing, RNA was extracted from every sample and reverse transcribed into cDNA to serve as template. First-strand cDNA was synthesized with SuperScript III using a 2:1 mix of oligo-dT and random hexamers. A synthetic immune receptor repertoire was used to gauge amplification bias, and whatever bias remained was removed computationally. As for how the authors treated the data: Raw reads were preprocessed for error removal, and CDR3 was defined according to IMGT conventions as running from the conserved cysteine to phenylalanine. Clonality was computed as 1 minus the Shannon entropy, with the entropy normalized by log2 of the number of productive unique TCRs. Whether scalp clones were CD4 or CD8 was inferred by matching scalp TCRbeta sequences against CD4 and CD8 repertoires sorted from blood. TCRdb retrieved this table from immuneACCESS and kept in-frame rearrangements only. Not all clones are present; in checked studies, unresolved V genes account for under half, and no reason is known for the remainder. The V and J calls and clone size were taken over from that table, and D and trimming were inferred from the DNA. Within this sample are some 150,000 clones, with roughly 58% of them counted one time only. Approximately 16% of the sample is in the top ten clones.

Concerning this clone: Its antigen specificity is not known. No base-level quality is on record; no much larger clone is a single base apart.

The treatment or condition label for this specimen denotes: oral pan-JAK inhibitor, 5-10 mg twice daily. Lesional scalp punch biopsies and peripheral blood were obtained from alopecia areata patients. PBMCs were isolated by density centrifugation and stained for CD3, CD4 and CD8, and CD4+ and CD8+ T cells were sorted on a FACSAria. Cut back by 5 bases and 0 bases, the V and J ends lie 8 bases apart. Counted from cysteine to phenylalanine, this CDR3 has 13 amino acids. Only CDR3 DNA remains: 39 bases, in frame from the first base. CDR1 and CDR2 are drawn from the germline V gene: MNHNS, SASEGT. The specimen was CD4+ T cells sorted from blood, collected between weeks 55 and 70, from a patient treated with tofacitinib. The rearrangement joined TRBV6-1 to TRBJ2-7, with an unclear D gene assignment. This sequence originates from a human donor with alopecia areata. The sequenced DNA is TGTGCCAGCAGTTTGGAGAGCTCCTACGAGCAGTACTTC. Its product reads: CASSLESSYEQYF.